These T cell receptor beta chains were read from a single sample in a study of CD8 T cells in ankylosing spondylitis. Each CDR3 protein is one row after TCRdb ran MiXCR on the 5' RACE reads. The top ten clones hold 3% to 4% of a sample with fewer than 550,000 distinct CDR3 sequences, under 5.5% of them seen once. Sequencing input: blood, either unsorted or a sorted T cell fraction (not recorded which). All receptors derive from a male donor with ankylosing spondylitis. Each CDR3 is given with its conserved first and last residue. The order of the fields is J gene, clone size, D gene, V gene, CDR3 DNA, CDR3 protein. D genes are given only for firm matches. A clone size is listed for some rows: how often the clone was seen (once, few, many), or a class if it is expanded.

TRBJ2-6	many	NA	TRBV20-1	TGCAGTGCTATCCAACCTGGGGCCAACGTCCTGACTTTC	CSAIQPGANVLTF
TRBJ2-3	many	NA	TRBV20-1	TGCAGTGCTAGAGATGGTAAATTGGGAAGTTACACAGATACGCAGTATTTT	CSARDGKLGSYTDTQYF
TRBJ2-7	NA	TRBD1	TRBV7-6	TGTGCCAGCAGCTTGGTACAGGGGACGCTTTACGAGCAGTACTTC	CASSLVQGTLYEQYF
TRBJ2-7	NA	TRBD1	TRBV6-2/TRBV6-3	TGTGCCAGCAGTTTCGGGGACAGGAGTTCCTACGAGCAGTACTTC	CASSFGDRSSYEQYF
TRBJ1-1	NA	TRBD1	TRBV4-2	TGTGCCAGCAGTCAGGGGGCGGAGGCTAGATCTGAAGCTTTCTTT	CASSQGAEARSEAFF
TRBJ2-4	many	NA	TRBV28	TGTGCCAGCAGTTTATTGGCAGGAAACATTCAGTACTTC	CASSLLAGNIQYF
TRBJ1-6	few	TRBD1	TRBV18	TGTGCCAGCTCACTATCTACCGGGACAGATAATTCACCCCTCCACTTT	CASSLSTGTDNSPLHF
TRBJ2-1	many	TRBD2	TRBV11-2	TGTGCCAGCAGCTTGTTAGCGGGGGGCCATCAGCTCTACAATGAGCAGTTCTTC	CASSLLAGGHQLYNEQFF
TRBJ1-1	many	NA	TRBV5-1	TGCGCCAGCAGCTTGTACGCACGGACGGACACTGAAGCTTTCTTT	CASSLYARTDTEAFF
TRBJ2-3	many	NA	TRBV11-2	TGTGCCAGCAGCCCTTCCCCGGTCGATACGCAGTATTTT	CASSPSPVDTQYF
TRBJ1-2	many	NA	TRBV20-1	TGCAGTGCTACGGCAGGGACTAACTATGGCTACACCTTC	CSATAGTNYGYTF
TRBJ2-1	many	TRBD2	TRBV27	TGTGCCAGCAGTCCCCCGAGCGGGAGTAGCCTCTTGGGTTACAATGAGCAGTTCTTC	CASSPPSGSSLLGYNEQFF
TRBJ2-3	NA	NA	TRBV24-1	TGTGCCACCAGTGATTTGCAGGGAACAGATACGCAGTATTTT	CATSDLQGTDTQYF
TRBJ2-1	many	TRBD2	TRBV7-2	TGTGCCAGCAGCCGGAGTTTTGGACTAGCGGGGCAAAATGAGCAGTTCTTC	CASSRSFGLAGQNEQFF
TRBJ2-4	many	NA	TRBV28	TGTGCCAGCAGTCCGATAAGCTTGGGCAAAAACATTCAGTACTTC	CASSPISLGKNIQYF
TRBJ1-1	many	NA	TRBV7-3	TGTGCCAGCAGCTCCGCCGGGGGAAACACTGAAGCTTTCTTT	CASSSAGGNTEAFF
TRBJ2-3	many	TRBD1	TRBV20-1	TGCAGTGCTCGCTACCGCATGGGGACAGGCCCGGGGGATACGCAGTATTTT	CSARYRMGTGPGDTQYF
TRBJ1-2	many	TRBD1	TRBV19	TGTGCCAGTGCCAGGGGGAATTATTATGGCTACACCTTC	CASARGNYYGYTF
TRBJ2-7	many	NA	TRBV27	TGTGCCAGCAGTTCCTCTCTGTTCGGGGAGCAGTACTTC	CASSSSLFGEQYF
TRBJ1-1	many	NA	TRBV5-1	TGCGCCAGCAGCCTGGACATGTCGCGCGGAGCTTTCTTT	CASSLDMSRGAFF
TRBJ2-7	many	NA	TRBV29-1	TGCAGCGTTGGAATTTACGAATACGAGCAGTACTTC	CSVGIYEYEQYF
TRBJ2-5	few	NA	TRBV5-1	TGCGCCAGCAGCTGGGCTGCGGACCCACAAGAGACCCAGTACTTC	CASSWAADPQETQYF
TRBJ1-5	NA	NA	TRBV2	TGTGCCAGCAGTGGGTGGGACAATCAGCCCCAGCATTTT	CASSGWDNQPQHF
TRBJ2-7	many	TRBD1	TRBV4-2	TGTGCCAGCAGCCAAAAACCGGGACAGGGGCTAATGGAGCAGTACTTC	CASSQKPGQGLMEQYF